One sample yielded the 9 T cell receptor beta chains listed below, sequenced in a study of neurological immune-mediated disorders. TCRdb analysed the 5' RACE reads with MiXCR anew, one entry per CDR3 protein. The sample has tens of thousands of distinct CDR3 sequences, 13% seen once. Sample time point: technical triplicate 1. Sequencing was carried out using CD4+ T cells from blood. Every receptor here comes from a female donor with HTLV-1-associated myelopathy (HAM/TSP).

This clonotype was counted many times. The chain has TRBV20-1 and TRBJ2-7; the D is unclear. There are 13 residues in the CDR3. The germline V gene encodes CDR1 DFQATT and CDR2 SNEGSKA (reference sequence). V was trimmed by 3 bases and J by 4 bases, leaving 13 bases between them. Here the CDR3 reads CSASGPLYYEQYF. The CDR3 nucleotides read TGCAGTGCTAGCGGGCCACTTTATTACGAGCAGTACTTC.

This clonotype appeared many times. CDR3 region: CSARESGRGTDTQYF. The CDR3 DNA follows: TGCAGTGCTAGAGAGAGCGGGAGGGGGACAGATACGCAGTATTTT. V and J are TRBV20-1 and TRBJ2-3; the match to TRBD2 covers 10 bases. This CDR3 contains 15 residues. J was trimmed by 3 bases and V by 0 bases; bases with no gene match: 3. Germline CDR1 DFQATT, CDR2 SNEGSKA (reference sequence).

This clonotype was detected ten times or more. The chain couples TRBV7-6 to TRBJ2-1; TRBD2 is a possible D gene (6 bases). Trimming cost V 5 bases and J 10 bases, with 21 bases left between them. This CDR3 has 15 amino acids. CDR1 and CDR2 (germline): SGHVS, FNYEAQ. CDR3 bases: TGTGCCAGCAGCCAGAGGGTCTCTAGCGAGTTAGAGCAGTTCTTC. Its protein is CASSQRVSSELEQFF.

This clonotype has a count of ten or more. The chain couples TRBV3-1 to TRBJ2-3; 15 bases are shared with TRBD2. The germline V gene encodes CDR1 LGHDT and CDR2 YNNKEL (reference sequence). Trimming cost V 5 bases and J 3 bases; bases outside gene matches: 9. The CDR3 extends over 18 amino acids. CDR3 protein: CASSDGLAGGPGTDTQYF. The DNA for the CDR3 is TGTGCCAGCAGCGACGGACTAGCGGGGGGGCCTGGGACAGATACGCAGTATTTT.

This clonotype was seen ten or more times. V and J are TRBV20-1 and TRBJ2-1; TRBD1 is a possible D gene (6 bases). This CDR3 contains 13 residues. V gave up 3 bases and J gave up 6 bases, with 12 bases separating them. CDR1 and CDR2 (germline): DFQATT, SNEGSKA (reference sequence). CDR3 coding DNA: TGCAGTGCTAGTCGCCTAGGGGGCAATGAGCAGTTCTTC. Translated, it gives CSASRLGGNEQFF.

By share of the sample, this clonotype is medium-sized. The rearrangement uses TRBV20-1 and TRBJ2-3, with D maybe TRBD1 (7 bases). This CDR3 region has 15 residues. Germline lookup yields CDR1 DFQATT and CDR2 SNEGSKA (reference sequence). The V and J ends lost 6 bases and 4 bases respectively, with 20 bases between them. The CDR3 DNA sequence: TGCAGTGCCCCCAACAGGGGCAGGGGGGCAGATACGCAGTATTTT. This gives the protein CSAPNRGRGADTQYF.

CDR3 in DNA: TGTGCCAGCAGTGAAGATCTAGTGGCGGGAGCGGCAGATACGCAGTATTTT. The encoded protein is CASSEDLVAGAADTQYF. The chain links TRBV6-2 or TRBV6-3 to TRBJ2-3, with 7 positions matching TRBD2. The J segment lost 4 bases and the V segment lost 5 bases, leaving 15 bases of the junction unmatched. The germline CDR1 and CDR2 sequences are MNHEY and SVGEGT. The CDR3 is 17 residues long.

This clonotype came up many times. The V call is TRBV7-2, the J call TRBJ2-5; the D call may be TRBD1 or TRBD2 (5 bases each). This CDR3 spans 17 amino acids. V lost 1 base to trimming and J lost 0 bases, with 15 bases between them. CDR1 is SGHTA, CDR2 FQGNSA, per germline. CDR3 sequence: CASSLGWGRWDQETQYF. CDR3 nucleotides: TGTGCCAGCAGCTTAGGTTGGGGGAGATGGGACCAAGAGACCCAGTACTTC. Variable domain in full (rest from reference TRBV7-2 and TRBJ2-5): GAGVSQSPSNKVTEKGKDVELRCDPISGHTALYWYRQSLGQGLEFLIYFQGNSAPDKSGLPSDRFSAERTGGSVSTLTIQRTQQEDSAVYLCASSLGWGRWDQETQYFGPGTRLLVL.

This clonotype was seen many times. The junction and the germline gene differ at one end; a read error may be behind it. The V and J genes are TRBV7-7 and TRBJ1-1; unclear D gene. The germline V gene has CDR1 SSHAT and CDR2 FNYEAQ (reference sequence). This CDR3 has 13 residues. CDR3 amino acids: CASSLLRDTEAFF. Here the CDR3 DNA reads TGTGCTAGCAGCTTACTGAGGGACACTGAAGCTTTCTTT.